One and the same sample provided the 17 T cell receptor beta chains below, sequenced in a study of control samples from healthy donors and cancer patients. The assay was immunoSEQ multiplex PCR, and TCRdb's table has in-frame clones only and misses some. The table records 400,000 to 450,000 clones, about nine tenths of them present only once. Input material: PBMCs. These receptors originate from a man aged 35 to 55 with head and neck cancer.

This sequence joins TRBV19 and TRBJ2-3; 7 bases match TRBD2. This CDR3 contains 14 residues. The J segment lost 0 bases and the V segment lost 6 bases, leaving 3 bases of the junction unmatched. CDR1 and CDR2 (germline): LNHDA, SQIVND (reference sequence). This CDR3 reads CASSGGTSTDTQYF. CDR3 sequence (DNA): TGTGCCAGTAGCGGGGGGACTAGCACAGATACGCAGTATTTT.

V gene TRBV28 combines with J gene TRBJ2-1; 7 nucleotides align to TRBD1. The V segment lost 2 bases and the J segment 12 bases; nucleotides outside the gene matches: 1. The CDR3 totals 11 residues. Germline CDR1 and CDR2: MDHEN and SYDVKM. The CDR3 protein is CASSLAGGQFF. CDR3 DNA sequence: TGTGCCAGCAGTTTAGCAGGGGGGCAGTTCTTC.

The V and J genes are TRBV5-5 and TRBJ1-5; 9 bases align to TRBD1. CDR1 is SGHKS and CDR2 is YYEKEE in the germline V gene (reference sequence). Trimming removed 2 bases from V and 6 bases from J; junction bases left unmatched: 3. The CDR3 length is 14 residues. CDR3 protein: CASSFGTGSQPQHF. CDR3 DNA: TGTGCCAGCAGCTTCGGGACAGGGAGTCAGCCCCAGCATTTT.

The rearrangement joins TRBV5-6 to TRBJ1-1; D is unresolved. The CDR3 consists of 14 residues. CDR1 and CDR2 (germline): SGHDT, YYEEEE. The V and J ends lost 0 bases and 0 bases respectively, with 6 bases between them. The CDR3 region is CASSLGMLNTEAFF. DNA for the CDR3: TGTGCCAGCAGCTTGGGGATGCTGAACACTGAAGCTTTCTTT.

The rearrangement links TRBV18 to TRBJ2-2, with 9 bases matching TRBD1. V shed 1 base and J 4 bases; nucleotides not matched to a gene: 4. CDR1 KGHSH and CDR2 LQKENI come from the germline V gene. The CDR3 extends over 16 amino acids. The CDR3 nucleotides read TGTGCCAGCTCACCACGAGGACAGGGGTCCACCGGGGAGCTGTTTTTT. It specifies CASSPRGQGSTGELFF.

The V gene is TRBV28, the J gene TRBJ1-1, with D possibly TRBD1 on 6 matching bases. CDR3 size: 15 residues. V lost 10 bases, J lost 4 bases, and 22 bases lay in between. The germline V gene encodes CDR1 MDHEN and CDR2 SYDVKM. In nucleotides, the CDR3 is TGTGCCATTTCACCCGGGGGGGCGGATTCCACTGAAGCTTTCTTT. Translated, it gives CAISPGGADSTEAFF.

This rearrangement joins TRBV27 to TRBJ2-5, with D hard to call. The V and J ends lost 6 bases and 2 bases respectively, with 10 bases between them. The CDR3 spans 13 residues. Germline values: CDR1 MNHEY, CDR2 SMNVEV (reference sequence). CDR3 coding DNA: TGTGCCAGCAGCCGAAAGCCACAAGAGACCCAGTACTTC. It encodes CASSRKPQETQYF.

The CDR3 nucleotides read TGTGCCAGCAGTTACTCGAGGACAGGGTTCGGTGAGACCCAGTACTTC. Its protein is CASSYSRTGFGETQYF. This chain joins TRBV6-5 and TRBJ2-5; 8 bases line up with TRBD1. J lost 5 bases, V lost 0 bases, and 8 bases had no gene match. Germline values: CDR1 MNHEY, CDR2 SVGAGI. The length of the CDR3 is 16 residues.

In DNA, the CDR3 is TGTGCCAGCAGTTTATGGGACGGCGTCCTGACTTTC. Its translation: CASSLWDGVLTF. The chain couples TRBV27 to TRBJ2-6; either TRBD1 or TRBD2 may fit D (5 bases each). This CDR3 comprises 12 residues. The V end lost 1 base, the J end lost 12 bases, and 7 bases lay between the germline ends. Per the germline V gene, CDR1 is MNHEY and CDR2 is SMNVEV (reference sequence).

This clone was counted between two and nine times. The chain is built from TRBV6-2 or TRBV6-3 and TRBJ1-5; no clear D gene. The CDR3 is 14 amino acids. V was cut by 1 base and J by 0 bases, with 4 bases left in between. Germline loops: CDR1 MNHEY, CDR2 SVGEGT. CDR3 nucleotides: TGTGCCAGCAGTTACTTGACTAGCAATCAGCCCCAGCATTTT. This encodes CASSYLTSNQPQHF.

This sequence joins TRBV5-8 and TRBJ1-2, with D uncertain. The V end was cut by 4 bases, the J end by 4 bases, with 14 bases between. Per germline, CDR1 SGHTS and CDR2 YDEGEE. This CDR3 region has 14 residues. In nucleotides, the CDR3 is TGTGCCAGCAGCCGACGACCCGTGGGCTATGGCTACACCTTC. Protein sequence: CASSRRPVGYGYTF.

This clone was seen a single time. The CDR3 coding sequence is TGTGCCAGCAGCCCCCCCCCGCGGGACTTGAAAAACTACAATGAGCAGTTCTTC. Translated: CASSPPPRDLKNYNEQFF. The chain has TRBV9 and TRBJ2-1; maybe TRBD2 (6 bases). This CDR3 contains 18 residues. The germline CDR1 and CDR2 sequences are SGDLS and YYNGEE. Trimming left V 4 bases short and J 3 bases short, with 23 bases between. The entire variable domain, with the rest obtained from reference TRBV9 and TRBJ2-1, is as follows: DSGVTQTPKHLITATGQRVTLRCSPRSGDLSVYWYQQSLDQGLQFLIQYYNGEERAKGNILERFSAQQFPDLHSELNLSSLELGDSALYFCASSPPPRDLKNYNEQFFGPGTRLTVL.

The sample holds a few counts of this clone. CDR3: CASSSTGPNTEAFF. Here the CDR3 DNA reads TGTGCCAGCAGTTCGACAGGGCCGAACACTGAAGCTTTCTTT. The chain combines TRBV25-1 with TRBJ1-1; the match to TRBD1 covers 7 bases. Per germline, CDR1 MGHDK and CDR2 SYGVNS. The CDR3 length is 14 residues. Trimming removed 5 bases from V and 1 base from J; junction bases left unmatched: 4.

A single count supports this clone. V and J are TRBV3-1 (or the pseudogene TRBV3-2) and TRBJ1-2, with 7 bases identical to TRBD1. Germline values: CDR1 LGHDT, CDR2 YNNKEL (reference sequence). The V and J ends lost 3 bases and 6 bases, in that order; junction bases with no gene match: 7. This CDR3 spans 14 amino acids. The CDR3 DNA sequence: TGTGCCAGCAGCCATAGAGGACAGGAGAATGGCTACACCTTC. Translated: CASSHRGQENGYTF.

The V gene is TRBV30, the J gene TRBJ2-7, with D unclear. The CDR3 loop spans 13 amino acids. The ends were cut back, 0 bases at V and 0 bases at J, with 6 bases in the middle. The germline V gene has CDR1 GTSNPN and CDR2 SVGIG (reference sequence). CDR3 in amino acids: CAWSVGNSYEQYF. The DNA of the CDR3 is TGTGCCTGGAGTGTGGGGAACTCCTACGAGCAGTACTTC.

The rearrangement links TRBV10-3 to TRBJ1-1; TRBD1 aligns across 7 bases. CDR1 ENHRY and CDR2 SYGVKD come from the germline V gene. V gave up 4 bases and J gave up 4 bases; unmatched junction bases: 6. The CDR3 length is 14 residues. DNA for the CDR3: TGTGCCATCAGTGGGGAAGGGGGCCTCACTGAAGCTTTCTTT. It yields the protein CAISGEGGLTEAFF.

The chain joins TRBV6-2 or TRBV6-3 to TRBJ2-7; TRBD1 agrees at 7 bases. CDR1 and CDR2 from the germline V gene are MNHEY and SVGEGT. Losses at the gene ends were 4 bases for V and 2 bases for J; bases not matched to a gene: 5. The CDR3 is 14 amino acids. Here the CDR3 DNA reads TGTGCCAGCAGTTCGCACAGGGGAACCTACGAGCAGTACTTC. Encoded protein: CASSSHRGTYEQYF.